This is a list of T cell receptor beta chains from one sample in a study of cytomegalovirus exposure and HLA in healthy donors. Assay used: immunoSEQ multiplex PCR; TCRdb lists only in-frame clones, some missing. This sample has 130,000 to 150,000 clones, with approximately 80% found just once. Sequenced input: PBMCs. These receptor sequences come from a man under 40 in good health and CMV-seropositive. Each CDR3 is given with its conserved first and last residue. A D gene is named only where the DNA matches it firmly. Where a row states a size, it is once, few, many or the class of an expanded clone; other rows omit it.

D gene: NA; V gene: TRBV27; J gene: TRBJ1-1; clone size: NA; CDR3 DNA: TGTGCCAGCAGTTTGGGAGAGGGCTTAGAGGCTTTCTTT; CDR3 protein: CASSLGEGLEAFF
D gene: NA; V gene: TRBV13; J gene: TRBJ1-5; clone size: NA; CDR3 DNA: TGTGCCAGCAGCTTAGGAGGTTCGTCGGCAGGGAGCAATCAGCCCCAGCATTTT; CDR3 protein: CASSLGGSSAGSNQPQHF
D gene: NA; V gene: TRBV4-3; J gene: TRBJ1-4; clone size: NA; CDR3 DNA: TGCGCCAGCAGCCAAGATACGGGGGAGGCTAATGAAAAACTGTTTTTT; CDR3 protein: CASSQDTGEANEKLFF
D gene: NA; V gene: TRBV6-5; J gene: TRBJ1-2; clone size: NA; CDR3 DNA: TGTGCCAGCAGTCGAAACGAGGAGCTCTATGGCTACACCTTC; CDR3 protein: CASSRNEELYGYTF
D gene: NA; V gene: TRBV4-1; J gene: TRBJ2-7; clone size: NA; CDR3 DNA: TGCGCCAGCAGCCAAGCTGCCGGACAGACCTACGAGCAGTACTTC; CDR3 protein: CASSQAAGQTYEQYF
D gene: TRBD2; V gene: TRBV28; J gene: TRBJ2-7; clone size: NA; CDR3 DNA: TGTGCCAGCAGTTCTCCGCTAGCGGGAGTCGTCTACGAGCAGTACTTC; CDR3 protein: CASSSPLAGVVYEQYF
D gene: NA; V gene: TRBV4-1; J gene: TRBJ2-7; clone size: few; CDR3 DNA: TGCGCCAGCAGCCAAGGCAGTACCTACGAGCAGTACTTC; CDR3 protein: CASSQGSTYEQYF
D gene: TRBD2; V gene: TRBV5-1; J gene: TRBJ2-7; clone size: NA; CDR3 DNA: TGCGCCAGCAGCTACGGGACTAGCGGACCAGCCTACGAGCAGTACTTC; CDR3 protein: CASSYGTSGPAYEQYF
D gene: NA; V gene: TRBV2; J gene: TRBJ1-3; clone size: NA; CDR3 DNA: TGTGCCAGCGGATCACAGGGCCTTAGCTCTGGAAACACCATATATTTT; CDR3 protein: CASGSQGLSSGNTIYF
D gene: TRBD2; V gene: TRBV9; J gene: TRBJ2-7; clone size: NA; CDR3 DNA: TGTGCCAGCAGTCCGAGCGGGATATCTTCCTACGAGCAGTACTTC; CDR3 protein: CASSPSGISSYEQYF
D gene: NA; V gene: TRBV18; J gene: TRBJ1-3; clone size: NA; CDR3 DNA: TGTGCCAGCTCACCACCCTATGTACAGGGATTATCGGACACCATATATTTT; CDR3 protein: CASSPPYVQGLSDTIYF
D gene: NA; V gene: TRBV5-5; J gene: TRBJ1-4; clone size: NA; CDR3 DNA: TGTGCCAGCAGCTTGGTCGCAGGGGACGAAAAACTGTTTTTT; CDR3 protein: CASSLVAGDEKLFF
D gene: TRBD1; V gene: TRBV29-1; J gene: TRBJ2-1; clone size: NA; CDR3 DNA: TGCAGCGTCCGACAGGGGCGCTCCTACAATGAGCAGTTCTTC; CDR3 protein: CSVRQGRSYNEQFF
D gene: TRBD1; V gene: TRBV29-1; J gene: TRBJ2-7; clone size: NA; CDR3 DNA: TGCAGCGCCGGGACAGCCGTTCGTGAGCAGTACTTC; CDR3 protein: CSAGTAVREQYF
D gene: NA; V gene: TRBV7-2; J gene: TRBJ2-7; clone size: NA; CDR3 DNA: TGTGCCAGCAGCAAGACACTTACCTACGCGCAGTACTTC; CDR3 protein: CASSKTLTYAQYF
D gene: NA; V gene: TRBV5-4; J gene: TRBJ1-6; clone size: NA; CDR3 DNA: TGTGCCAGCAGCTTGGACAGGGTCTATTCACCCCTCCACTTT; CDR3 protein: CASSLDRVYSPLHF
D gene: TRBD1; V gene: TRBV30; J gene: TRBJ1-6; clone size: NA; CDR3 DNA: TGTGCCTGGAGTCGAGGGTGGGGACAGGGTAATTCACCCCTCCACTTT; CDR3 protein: CAWSRGWGQGNSPLHF
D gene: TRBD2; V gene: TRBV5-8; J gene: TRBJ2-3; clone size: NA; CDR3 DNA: TGTGCCAGCACCCCCGGGGGAGCGGGGGACTCCCTCGAAGATACGCAGTATTTT; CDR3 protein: CASTPGGAGDSLEDTQYF
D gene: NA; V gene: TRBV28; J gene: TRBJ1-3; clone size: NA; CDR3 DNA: TGTGCCAGCAGTTTAGCAGGGAAGGGAAACACCATATATTTT; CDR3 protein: CASSLAGKGNTIYF
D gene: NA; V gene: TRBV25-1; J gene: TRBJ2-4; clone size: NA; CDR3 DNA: TGTGCCAGCAGTGATTCCGGCGGGAAAAACATTCAGTACTTC; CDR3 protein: CASSDSGGKNIQYF
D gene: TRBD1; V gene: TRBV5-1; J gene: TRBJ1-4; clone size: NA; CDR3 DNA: TGCGCCAGCAGCTCCGATACAGGGGGTAATGAAAAACTGTTTTTT; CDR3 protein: CASSSDTGGNEKLFF
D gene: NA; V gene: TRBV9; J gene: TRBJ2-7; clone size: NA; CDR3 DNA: TGTGCCAGCAGCGGTCGTTCGGGAAATTCCTACGAGCAGTACTTC; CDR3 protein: CASSGRSGNSYEQYF
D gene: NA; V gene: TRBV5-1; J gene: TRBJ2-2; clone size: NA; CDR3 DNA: TGCGCCAGCAGCGTGGGACACTCGAACACCGGGGAGCTGTTTTTT; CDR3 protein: CASSVGHSNTGELFF
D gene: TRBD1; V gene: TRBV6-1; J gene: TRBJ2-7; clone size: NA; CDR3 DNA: TGTGCCAGCAGTGTAGGGACAGTCTCCTACGAGCAGTACTTC; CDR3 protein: CASSVGTVSYEQYF
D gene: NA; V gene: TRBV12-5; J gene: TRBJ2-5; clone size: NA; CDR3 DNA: TGTGCTAGTGGCCTCGGACAGCCTCAAGAGACCCAGTACTTC; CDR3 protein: CASGLGQPQETQYF
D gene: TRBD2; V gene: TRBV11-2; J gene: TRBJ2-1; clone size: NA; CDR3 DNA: TGTGCCAGCACCCCGGGACTAGCGGGAGACAATGAGCAGTTCTTC; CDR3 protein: CASTPGLAGDNEQFF
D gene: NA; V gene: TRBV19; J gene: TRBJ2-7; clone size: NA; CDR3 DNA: TGTGCCAGTAGTCGATTTGGTAGAGGCGAGCAGTACTTC; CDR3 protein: CASSRFGRGEQYF
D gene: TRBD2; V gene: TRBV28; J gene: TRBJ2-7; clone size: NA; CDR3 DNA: TGTGCCAGCAGCAAGACTAGCGGGGCATCGCCCTACGAGCAGTACTTC; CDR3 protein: CASSKTSGASPYEQYF
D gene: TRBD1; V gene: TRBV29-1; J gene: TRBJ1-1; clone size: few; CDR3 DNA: TGCAGCGTTTCGACAGGGCTGATCACTGAAGCTTTCTTT; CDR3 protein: CSVSTGLITEAFF
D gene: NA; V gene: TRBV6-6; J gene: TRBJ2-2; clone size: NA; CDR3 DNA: TGTGCCAGCAGTTACTTGCCAGGGGGAGGAACCGGGGAGCTGTTTTTT; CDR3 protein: CASSYLPGGGTGELFF
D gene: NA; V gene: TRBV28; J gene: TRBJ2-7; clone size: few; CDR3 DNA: TGTGCCAGCAGTCCCCCGAAAGGGGCTAAGGACTACGAGCAGTACTTC; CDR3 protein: CASSPPKGAKDYEQYF
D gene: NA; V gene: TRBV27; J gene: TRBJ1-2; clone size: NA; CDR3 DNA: TGTGCCAGCAGTTTCCGTGGGAGAACTAACTATGGCTACACCTTC; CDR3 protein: CASSFRGRTNYGYTF
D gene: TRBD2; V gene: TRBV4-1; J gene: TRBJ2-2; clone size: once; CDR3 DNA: TGCGCCAGCAGCCAACTAGCGGGAAACACCGGGGAGCTGTTTTTT; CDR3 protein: CASSQLAGNTGELFF
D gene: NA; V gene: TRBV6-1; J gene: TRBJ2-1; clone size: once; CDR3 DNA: TGTGCCAGCAGTGACCGCAGCTCCTACAATGAGCAGTTCTTC; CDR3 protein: CASSDRSSYNEQFF
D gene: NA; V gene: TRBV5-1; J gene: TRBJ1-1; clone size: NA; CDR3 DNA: TGCGCCAGCAGCTTGGCCACAGGGAGGAACACTGAAGCTTTCTTT; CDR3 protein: CASSLATGRNTEAFF
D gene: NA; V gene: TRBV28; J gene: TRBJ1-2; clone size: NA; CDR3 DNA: TGTGCCAGCAGTCCCCAGACAGGATCAAACTATGGCTACACCTTC; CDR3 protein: CASSPQTGSNYGYTF
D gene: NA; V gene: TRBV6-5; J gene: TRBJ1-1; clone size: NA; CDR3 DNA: TGTGCCAGCAGTTACGGGAGTGCTGAAGCTTTCTTT; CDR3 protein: CASSYGSAEAFF
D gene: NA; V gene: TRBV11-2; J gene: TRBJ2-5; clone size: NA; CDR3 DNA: TGTGCCAGCAGCTCGGGACTGCGGCCGGAGGAGCAGTACTTC; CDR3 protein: CASSSGLRPEEQYF
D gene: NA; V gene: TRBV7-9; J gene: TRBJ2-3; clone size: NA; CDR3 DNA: TGTGCCAGCAACCAGGTACCTCACCAGCCAGTGTATACGCAGTATTTT; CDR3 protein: CASNQVPHQPVYTQYF
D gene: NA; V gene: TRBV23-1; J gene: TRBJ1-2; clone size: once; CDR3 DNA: TGCGCCAGCAGTCAGTATGACAGAGAGGAGATAAGAGGCTACACCTTC; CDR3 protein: CASSQYDREEIRGYTF
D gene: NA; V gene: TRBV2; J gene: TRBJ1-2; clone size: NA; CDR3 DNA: TGTGCCAGCAGGAAGAACCAGGGATTCTATGGCTACACCTTC; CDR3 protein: CASRKNQGFYGYTF
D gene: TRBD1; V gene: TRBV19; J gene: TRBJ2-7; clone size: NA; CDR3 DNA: TGTGCCAGTAGTCGGACAGGGGGCCTGACCTCCTACGAGCAGTACTTC; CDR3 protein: CASSRTGGLTSYEQYF
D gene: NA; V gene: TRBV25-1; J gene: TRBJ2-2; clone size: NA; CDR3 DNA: TGTGCCAGCAGTGAAAAGACGGGGAACACCGGGGAGCTGTTTTTT; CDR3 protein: CASSEKTGNTGELFF
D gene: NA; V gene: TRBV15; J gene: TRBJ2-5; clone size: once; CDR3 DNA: TGTGCCACCAGATCTCTCCGTGAAGAGACCCAGTACTTC; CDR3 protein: CATRSLREETQYF
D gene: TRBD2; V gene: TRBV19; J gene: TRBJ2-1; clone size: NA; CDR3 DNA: TGTGCCAGTAGTATGGGAGCGGGAGTTCTCAATGAGCAGTTCTTC; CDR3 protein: CASSMGAGVLNEQFF
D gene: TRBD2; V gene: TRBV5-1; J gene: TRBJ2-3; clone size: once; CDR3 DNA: TGCGCCAGCAGCTTCACGGTAGCGGGAATAGATACGCAGTATTTT; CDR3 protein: CASSFTVAGIDTQYF
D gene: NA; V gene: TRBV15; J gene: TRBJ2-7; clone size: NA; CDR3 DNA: TGTGCCACCAGCAGAGATCATAACAGCTACGAGCAGTACTTC; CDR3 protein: CATSRDHNSYEQYF
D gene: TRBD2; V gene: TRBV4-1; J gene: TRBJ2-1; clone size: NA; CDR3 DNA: TGCGCCAGCAGCCAGGGGACTAGCGGGAACAATGAGCAGTTCTTC; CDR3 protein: CASSQGTSGNNEQFF
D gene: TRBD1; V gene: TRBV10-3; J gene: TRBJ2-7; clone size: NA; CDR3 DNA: TGTGCCATCAGTGAACCGGGACAGACAGGCTACGAGCAGTACTTC; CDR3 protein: CAISEPGQTGYEQYF
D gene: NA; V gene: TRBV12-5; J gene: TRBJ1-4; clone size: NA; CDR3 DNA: TGTGCTAGTGGTTCGCGTACAACTAATGAAAAACTGTTTTTT; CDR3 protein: CASGSRTTNEKLFF
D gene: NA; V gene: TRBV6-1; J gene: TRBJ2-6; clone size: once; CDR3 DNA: TGTGCCAGTAGAACTGCTGGGGCCAACGTCCTGACTTTC; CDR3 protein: CASRTAGANVLTF
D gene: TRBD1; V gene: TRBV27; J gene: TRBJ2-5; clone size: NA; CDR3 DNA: TGTGCCAGCAGTCCCGGGACAGAAGAGACCCAGTACTTC; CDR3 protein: CASSPGTEETQYF
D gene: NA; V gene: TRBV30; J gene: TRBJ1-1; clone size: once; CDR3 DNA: TGTGCCTGGAGTGTAGAGGCAAGCATGAACACTGAAGCTTTCTTT; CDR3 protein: CAWSVEASMNTEAFF
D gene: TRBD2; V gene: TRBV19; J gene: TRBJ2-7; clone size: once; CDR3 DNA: TGTGCCAGTAGTATGAGGGGCACTAGCGGGTACGAGCAGTACTTC; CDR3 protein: CASSMRGTSGYEQYF